This T cell receptor (beta chain) was profiled in a study of T cell responses to AZD1222 COVID-19 vaccine. General observations from the study: It was only after the peak T cell response that any repertoires were sampled.

Generated by immunoSEQ multiplex PCR, the TCRdb table keeps only in-frame clones and is missing some. The data hold 180,000 or so clones, with around 90% observed a single time. In germline, CDR1 is SGHTA, CDR2 FQGNSA. V shed 5 bases and J shed 7 bases, with 21 bases lying between them. This CDR3 has 16 amino acids. Notes on this clone: The antigen is not known.

This TCR was recovered from an adult who received the AZD1222 COVID-19 vaccine. The sample in question was peripheral blood, obtained 28 days after the second AZD1222 dose. V and J are TRBV7-2 and TRBJ1-5; tentative D call: TRBD1 (6 bases). The CDR3 spells CASSPPEGGRGQPQHF. DNA for the CDR3: TGTGCCAGCAGCCCACCTGAGGGGGGTCGGGGGCAGCCCCAGCATTTT. Using reference TRBV7-2 and TRBJ1-5 for the parts outside the CDR3, the full variable domain is GAGVSQSPSNKVTEKGKDVELRCDPISGHTALYWYRQSLGQGLEFLIYFQGNSAPDKSGLPSDRFSAERTGGSVSTLTIQRTQQEDSAVYLCASSPPEGGRGQPQHFGDGTRLSIL.